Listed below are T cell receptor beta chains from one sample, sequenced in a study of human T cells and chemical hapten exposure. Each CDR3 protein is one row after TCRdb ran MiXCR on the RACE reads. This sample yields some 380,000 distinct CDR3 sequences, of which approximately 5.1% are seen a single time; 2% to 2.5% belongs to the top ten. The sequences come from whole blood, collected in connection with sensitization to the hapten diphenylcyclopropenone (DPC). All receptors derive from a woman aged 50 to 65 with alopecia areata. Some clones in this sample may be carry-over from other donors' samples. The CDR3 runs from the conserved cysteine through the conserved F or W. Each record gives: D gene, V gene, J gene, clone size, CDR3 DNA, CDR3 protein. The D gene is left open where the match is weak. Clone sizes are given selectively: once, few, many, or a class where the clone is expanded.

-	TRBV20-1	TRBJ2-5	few	TGCAGTGCTAGAGATGGAACCGGGGACCAAGAGACCCAGTACTTC	CSARDGTGDQETQYF
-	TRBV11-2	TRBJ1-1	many	TGTGCCAGCAGCTTAGTAATCGCAGGAGCTGAAGCTTTCTTT	CASSLVIAGAEAFF
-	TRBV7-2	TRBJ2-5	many	TGTGCCAGCAGCTTAACCGCCTTTCAAGAGACCCAGTACTTC	CASSLTAFQETQYF
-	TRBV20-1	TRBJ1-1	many	TGCAGTGCTACCCTAGACCGGACCCGAGGTGCTTTCTTT	CSATLDRTRGAFF
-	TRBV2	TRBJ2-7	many	TGTGCCAGCAGTGAAGCCCCTAGTCAGCAGTACTTC	CASSEAPSQQYF
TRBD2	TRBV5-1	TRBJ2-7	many	TGCGCCAGCAGCTTCTCTAGCGGAGTGCAGTACTTC	CASSFSSGVQYF
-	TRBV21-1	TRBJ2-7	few	TGTGCCAGCAGCAAATATCACCAAAGTCTTGGGGCCTACGAGCAGTACTTC	CASSKYHQSLGAYEQYF
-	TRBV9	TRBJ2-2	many	TGTGCCAGCAGCGTAGTTCAGGGAAACACCGGGGAGCTGTTTTTT	CASSVVQGNTGELFF
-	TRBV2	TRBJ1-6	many	TGTGCCAGCAGTGAGCTGGGGGCTAGGTCACCCCTCCACTTT	CASSELGARSPLHF
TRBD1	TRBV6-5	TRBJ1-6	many	TGTGCCAGCAGTCGGACAGGGGATAATTCACCCCTCCACTTT	CASSRTGDNSPLHF
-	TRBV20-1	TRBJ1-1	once	TGCAGTGCTAGTCAGACGGACACTGAAGCTTTCTTT	CSASQTDTEAFF
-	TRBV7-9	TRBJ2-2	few	TGTGCCAGCAGCATGGGGGAACACACCGGGGAGCTGTTTTTT	CASSMGEHTGELFF
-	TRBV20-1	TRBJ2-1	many	TGCAGTGCTAGCCGTGGGACAGAGCAGTTCTTC	CSASRGTEQFF
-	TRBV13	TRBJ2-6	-	TGTGCCAGCAGCTCGGATCTCTCTGGGGCCAACGTCCTGACTTTC	CASSSDLSGANVLTF
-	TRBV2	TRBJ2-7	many	TGTGCCAGCAGTGAAGCGCTCTACGAGCAGTACTTC	CASSEALYEQYF
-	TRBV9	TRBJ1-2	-	TGTGCCAGCAGTGGGGCAGGGGCGAACTATGGCTACACCTTC	CASSGAGANYGYTF
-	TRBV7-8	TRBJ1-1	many	TGTGCCAGCAGCTTAGGGGTAATCCCTGAAGCTTTCTTT	CASSLGVIPEAFF
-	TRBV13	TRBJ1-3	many	TGTGCCAGCAGCTCCTTTGTCGGCTCTGGAAACACCATATATTTT	CASSSFVGSGNTIYF
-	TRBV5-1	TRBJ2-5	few	TGCGCCAGCAGCTTGGCGGCAGGGGCTACCCAAGAGACCCAGTACTTC	CASSLAAGATQETQYF
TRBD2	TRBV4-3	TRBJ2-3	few	TGCGCCAGCAGCCAAGATCAGCTCAATACGGGACTAGGGTCAGATACGCAGTATTTT	CASSQDQLNTGLGSDTQYF
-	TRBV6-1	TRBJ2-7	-	TGTGCCAGCAGTCCTGGCCCTAGCTGGAGGTCCTACGAGCAGTACTTC	CASSPGPSWRSYEQYF
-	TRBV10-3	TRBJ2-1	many	TGTGCCATCAGCGGGGATAGCTCCTACAATGAGCAGTTCTTC	CAISGDSSYNEQFF
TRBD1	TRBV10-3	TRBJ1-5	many	TGTGCCACGCGGACAGGCGGGGATCAGCCCCAGCATTTT	CATRTGGDQPQHF
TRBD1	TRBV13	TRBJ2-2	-	TGTGCCAGCAGCCCCGGGACAGGGGCCGGGGAGCTGTTTTTT	CASSPGTGAGELFF
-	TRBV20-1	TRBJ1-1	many	TGCAGTGCTAGAACGGGGGGCATAGAAGCTTTCTTT	CSARTGGIEAFF
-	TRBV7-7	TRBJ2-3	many	TGTGCCAGCAGCCCCGGTGGGGGCGTAGATACGCAGTATTTT	CASSPGGGVDTQYF
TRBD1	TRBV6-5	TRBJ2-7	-	TGTGCCAGCAGCCGCCTTGGTGGGACAGGATTCTACGAGCAGTACTTC	CASSRLGGTGFYEQYF
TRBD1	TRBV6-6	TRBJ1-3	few	TGTGCCAGCAGGCTCCGGGACAGGGGGTCTGGAAACACCATATATTTT	CASRLRDRGSGNTIYF
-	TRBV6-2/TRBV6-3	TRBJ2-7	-	TGTGCCAGCAGTTACGCCGGGACTCCCTACGAGCAGTACTTC	CASSYAGTPYEQYF
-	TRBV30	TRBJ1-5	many	TGTGCCTGGAGTTCGGGTTTAAATCAGCCCCAGCATTTT	CAWSSGLNQPQHF
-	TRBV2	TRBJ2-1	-	TGTGCCAGCAGTAGCGGCCTAAGTCCCTACAATGAGCAGTTCTTC	CASSSGLSPYNEQFF
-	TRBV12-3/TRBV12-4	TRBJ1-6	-	TGTGCCAGTTCCAGGTCTACCGATTCACCCCTCCACTTT	CASSRSTDSPLHF
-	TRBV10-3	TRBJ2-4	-	TGTGCCATCAGTACCCAGGGTAACATTCAGTACTTC	CAISTQGNIQYF
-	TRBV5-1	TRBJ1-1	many	TGTGCCAGCAGCTTGTCGGCTAACACTGAAGCTTTCTTT	CASSLSANTEAFF
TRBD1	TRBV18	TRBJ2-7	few	TGTGCCAGCTCACCTTCGGGGACAGGGAAAGACGACGAGCAGTACTTC	CASSPSGTGKDDEQYF
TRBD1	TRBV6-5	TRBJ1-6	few	TGTGCCAGCAGTCGGACAGGTGGTTCACCCCTCCACTTT	CASSRTGGSPLHF
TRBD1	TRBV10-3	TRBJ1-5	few	TGTGCCATCAGGGGGGACAGGGGACAGCCCCAGCATTTT	CAIRGDRGQPQHF
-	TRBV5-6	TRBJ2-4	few	TGTGCCAGCAGCTCCACAGGGATAGAAAACTTTCAGTACTTC	CASSSTGIENFQYF
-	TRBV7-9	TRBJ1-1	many	TGTGCCAGCAGCTCAAAAACAGGGTTGAACACTGAAGCTTTCTTT	CASSSKTGLNTEAFF
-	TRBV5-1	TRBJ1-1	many	TGCGCCAGCAGCTTGGCTCCGGGGAATGAAGCTTTCTTT	CASSLAPGNEAFF
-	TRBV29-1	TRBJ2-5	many	TGCAGCGCCGCAGGGGTCGAGACCCAGTACTTC	CSAAGVETQYF
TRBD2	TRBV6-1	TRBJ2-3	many	TGTGCCAGCAGTCAACTAGCGGGGGGGCTGGATACGCAGTATTTT	CASSQLAGGLDTQYF
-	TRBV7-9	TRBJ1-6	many	TGTGCCAGCAGCTTAAATCCTCCCAATTCACCCCTCCACTTT	CASSLNPPNSPLHF
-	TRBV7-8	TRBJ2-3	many	TGTGCCAGCAGCTTATACCTGGGGCGGGGGCCAGATACGCAGTATTTT	CASSLYLGRGPDTQYF
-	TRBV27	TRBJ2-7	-	TGTGCCAGCAGTTTATTCCGACAGGCCAACTACGAGCAGTACTTC	CASSLFRQANYEQYF
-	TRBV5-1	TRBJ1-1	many	TGCGCCAGCAGCTCCTGGACCGCGGGAGTTGAAGCTTTCTTT	CASSSWTAGVEAFF
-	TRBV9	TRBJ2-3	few	TGTGCCAGCAGCGTAGGAAATTACGATACGCAGTATTTT	CASSVGNYDTQYF
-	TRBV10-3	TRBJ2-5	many	TGTGCCATCAGTGAGTCGATGGGCGCAGAGACCCAGTACTTC	CAISESMGAETQYF
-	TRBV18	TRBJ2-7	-	TGTGCCAGCTCACCAGTCTCCCAGTCTCCCTCCTACGAGCAGTACTTC	CASSPVSQSPSYEQYF
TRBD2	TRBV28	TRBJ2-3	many	TGTGCCAGCAGATCACTAGCGGGAGACCCGGATACGCAGTATTTT	CASRSLAGDPDTQYF